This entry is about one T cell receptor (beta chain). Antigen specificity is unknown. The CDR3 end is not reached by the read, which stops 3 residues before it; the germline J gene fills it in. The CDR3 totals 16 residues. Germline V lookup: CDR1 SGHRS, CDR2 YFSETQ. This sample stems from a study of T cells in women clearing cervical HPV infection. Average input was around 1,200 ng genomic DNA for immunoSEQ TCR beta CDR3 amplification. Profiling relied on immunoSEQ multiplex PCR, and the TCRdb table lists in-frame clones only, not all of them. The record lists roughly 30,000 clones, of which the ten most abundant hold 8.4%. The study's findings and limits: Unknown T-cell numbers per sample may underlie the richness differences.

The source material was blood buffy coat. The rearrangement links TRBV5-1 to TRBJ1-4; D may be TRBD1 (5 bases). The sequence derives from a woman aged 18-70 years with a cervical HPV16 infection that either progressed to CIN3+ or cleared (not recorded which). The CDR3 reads CASSPGQGLDGSPLFF. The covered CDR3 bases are TGCGCCAGCAGCCCCGGACAAGGGTTAGACGGTTCACCA. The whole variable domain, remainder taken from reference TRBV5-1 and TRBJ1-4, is KAGVTQTPRYLIKTRGQQVTLSCSPISGHRSVSWYQQTPGQGLQFLFEYFSETQRNKGNFPGRFSGRQFSNSRSEMNVSTLELGDSALYLCASSPGQGLDGSPLFFGSGTQLSVL.